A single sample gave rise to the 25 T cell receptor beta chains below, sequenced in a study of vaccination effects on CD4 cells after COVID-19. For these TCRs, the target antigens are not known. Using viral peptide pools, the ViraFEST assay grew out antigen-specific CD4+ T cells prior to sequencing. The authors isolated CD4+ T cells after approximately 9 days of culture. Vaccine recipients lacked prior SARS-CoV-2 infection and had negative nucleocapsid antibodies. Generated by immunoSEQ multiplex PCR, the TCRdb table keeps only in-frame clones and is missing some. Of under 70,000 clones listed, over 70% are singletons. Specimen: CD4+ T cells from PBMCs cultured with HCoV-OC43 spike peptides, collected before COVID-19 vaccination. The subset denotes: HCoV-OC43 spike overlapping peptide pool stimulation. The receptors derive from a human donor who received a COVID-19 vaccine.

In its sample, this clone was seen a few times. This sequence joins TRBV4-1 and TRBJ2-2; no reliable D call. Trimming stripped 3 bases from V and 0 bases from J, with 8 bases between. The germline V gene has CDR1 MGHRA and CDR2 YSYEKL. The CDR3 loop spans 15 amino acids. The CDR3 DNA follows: TGCGCCAGCAGCCAGGTCTTCCCGAACACCGGGGAGCTGTTTTTT. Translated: CASSQVFPNTGELFF.

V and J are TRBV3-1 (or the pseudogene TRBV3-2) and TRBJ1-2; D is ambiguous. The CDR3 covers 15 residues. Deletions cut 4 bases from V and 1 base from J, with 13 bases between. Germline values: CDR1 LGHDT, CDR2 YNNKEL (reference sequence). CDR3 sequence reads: CASSPLRGDNYGYTF. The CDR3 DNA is TGTGCCAGCAGCCCCCTCCGTGGGGATAACTATGGCTACACCTTC.

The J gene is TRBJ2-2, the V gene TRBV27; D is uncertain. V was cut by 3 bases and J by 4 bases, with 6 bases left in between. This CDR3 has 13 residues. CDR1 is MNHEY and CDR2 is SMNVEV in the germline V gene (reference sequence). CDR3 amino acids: CASSLGFTGELFF. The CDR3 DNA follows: TGTGCCAGCAGTTTGGGGTTCACCGGGGAGCTGTTTTTT.

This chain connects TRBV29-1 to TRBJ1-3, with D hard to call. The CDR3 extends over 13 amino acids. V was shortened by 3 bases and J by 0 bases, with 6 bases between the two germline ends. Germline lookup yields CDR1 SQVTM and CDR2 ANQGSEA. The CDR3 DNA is TGCAGCGTTGAGGTCAACTCTGGAAACACCATATATTTT. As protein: CSVEVNSGNTIYF.

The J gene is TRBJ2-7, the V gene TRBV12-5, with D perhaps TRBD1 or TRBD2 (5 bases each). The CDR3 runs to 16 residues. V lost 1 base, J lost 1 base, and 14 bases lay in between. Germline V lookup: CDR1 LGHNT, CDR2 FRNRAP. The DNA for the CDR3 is TGTGCTAGTGGTTTGGGAGGGACGGGGTCTTCCTACGAGCAGTACGTC. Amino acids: CASGLGGTGSSYEQYV.

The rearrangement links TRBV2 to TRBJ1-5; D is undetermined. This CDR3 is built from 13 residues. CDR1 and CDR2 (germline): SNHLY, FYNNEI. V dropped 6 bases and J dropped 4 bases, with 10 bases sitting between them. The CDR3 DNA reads TGTGCCAGCAGGGCCCAAGCGAATCAGCCCCAGCATTTT. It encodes CASRAQANQPQHF. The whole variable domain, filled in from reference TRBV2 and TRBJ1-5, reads EPEVTQTPSHQVTQMGQEVILRCVPISNHLYFYWYRQILGQKVEFLVSFYNNEISEKSEIFDDQFSVERPDGSNFTLKIRSTKLEDSAMYFCASRAQANQPQHFGDGTRLSIL.

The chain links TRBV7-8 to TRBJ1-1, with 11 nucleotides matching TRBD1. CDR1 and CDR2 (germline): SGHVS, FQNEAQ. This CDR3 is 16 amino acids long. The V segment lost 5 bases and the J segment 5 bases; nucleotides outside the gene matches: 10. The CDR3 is CASSPRTGGVGTEAFF. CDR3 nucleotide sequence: TGTGCCAGCAGCCCCAGGACAGGGGGCGTAGGAACTGAAGCTTTCTTT.

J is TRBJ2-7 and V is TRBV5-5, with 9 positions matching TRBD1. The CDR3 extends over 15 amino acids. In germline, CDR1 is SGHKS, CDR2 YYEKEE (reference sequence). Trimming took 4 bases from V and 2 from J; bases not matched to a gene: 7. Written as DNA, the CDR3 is TGTGCCAGCAGCATAGGACAGGGGATCGCCTACGAGCAGTACGTC. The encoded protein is CASSIGQGIAYEQYV.

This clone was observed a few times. The chain's CDR3 is CASSSAQGSYNEQFF. CDR3 nucleotide sequence: TGTGCCAGCAGCTCGGCCCAGGGGTCCTACAATGAGCAGTTCTTC. This rearrangement joins TRBV7-9 to TRBJ2-1, with a possible D match to TRBD1 (6 bases). Germline CDR1 and CDR2: SEHNR and FQNEAQ (reference sequence). The V gene lost 4 bases and the J gene lost 1 base, with 11 bases spanning the gap. The CDR3 covers 15 residues.

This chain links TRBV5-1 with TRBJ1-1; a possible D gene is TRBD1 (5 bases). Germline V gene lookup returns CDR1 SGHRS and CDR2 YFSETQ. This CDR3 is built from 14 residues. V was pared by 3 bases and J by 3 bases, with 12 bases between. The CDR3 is CASSSGTAHTEAFF. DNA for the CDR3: TGCGCCAGCAGCTCCGGGACGGCTCACACTGAAGCTTTCTTT.

This CDR3 is CASSTQGLPTDGYTF. The CDR3 DNA follows: TGTGCCAGCAGTACACAGGGGCTCCCAACGGATGGCTACACCTTC. The rearrangement uses TRBV6-5 and TRBJ1-2; 7 bases match TRBD1. Unmatched junction bases numbered 12, after V lost 5 bases and J lost 6 bases. Germline V gives CDR1 MNHEY, CDR2 SVGAGI. CDR3 length: 15 amino acids.

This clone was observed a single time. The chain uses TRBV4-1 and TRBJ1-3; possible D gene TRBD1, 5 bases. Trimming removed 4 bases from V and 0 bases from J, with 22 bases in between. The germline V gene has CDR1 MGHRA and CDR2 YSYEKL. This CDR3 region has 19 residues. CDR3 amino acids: CASSRPGPLAFSSGNTIYF. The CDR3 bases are TGCGCCAGCAGCCGTCCGGGACCGCTTGCCTTCAGCTCTGGAAACACCATATATTTT.

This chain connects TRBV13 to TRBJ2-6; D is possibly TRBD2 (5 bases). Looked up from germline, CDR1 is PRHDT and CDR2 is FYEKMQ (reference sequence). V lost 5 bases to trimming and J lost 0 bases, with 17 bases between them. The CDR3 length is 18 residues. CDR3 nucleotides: TGTGCCAGCAGCCGCAAAAGAGTCGCGGGCTCTGGGGCCAACGTCCTGACTTTC. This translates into CASSRKRVAGSGANVLTF.

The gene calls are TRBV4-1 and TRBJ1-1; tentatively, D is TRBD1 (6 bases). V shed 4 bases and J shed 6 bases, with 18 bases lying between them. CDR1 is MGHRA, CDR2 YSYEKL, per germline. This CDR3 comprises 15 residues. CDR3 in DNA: TGCGCCAGCAGCCCCCGCAGGTCCCCAGGGGCTGAAGCTTTCTTT. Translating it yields CASSPRRSPGAEAFF.

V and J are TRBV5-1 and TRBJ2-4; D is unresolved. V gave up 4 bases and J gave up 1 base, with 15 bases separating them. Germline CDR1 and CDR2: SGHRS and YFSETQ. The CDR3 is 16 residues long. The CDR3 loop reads CASSPEGYGAKNIQYF. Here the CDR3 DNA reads TGCGCCAGCAGCCCGGAAGGCTACGGGGCCAAAAACATTCAGTACTTC.

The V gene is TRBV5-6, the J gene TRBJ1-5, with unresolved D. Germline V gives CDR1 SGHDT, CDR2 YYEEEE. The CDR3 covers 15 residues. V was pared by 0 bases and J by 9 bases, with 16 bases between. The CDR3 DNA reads TGTGCCAGCAGCTTGGGCCCGACCGCAGGTGCGCCCCAGCATTTT. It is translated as CASSLGPTAGAPQHF.

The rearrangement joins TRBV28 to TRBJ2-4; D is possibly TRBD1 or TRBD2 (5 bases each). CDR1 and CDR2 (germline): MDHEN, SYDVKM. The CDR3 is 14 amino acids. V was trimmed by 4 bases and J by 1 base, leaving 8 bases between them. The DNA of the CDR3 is TGTGCCAGCAGTTCCGGGGCGGCCAAAAACATTCAGTACTTC. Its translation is CASSSGAAKNIQYF.

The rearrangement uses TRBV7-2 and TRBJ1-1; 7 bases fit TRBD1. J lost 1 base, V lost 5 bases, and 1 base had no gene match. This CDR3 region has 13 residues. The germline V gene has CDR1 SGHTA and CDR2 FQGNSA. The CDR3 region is CASSNRGNTEAFF. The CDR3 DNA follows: TGTGCCAGCAGCAACAGGGGGAACACTGAAGCTTTCTTT.

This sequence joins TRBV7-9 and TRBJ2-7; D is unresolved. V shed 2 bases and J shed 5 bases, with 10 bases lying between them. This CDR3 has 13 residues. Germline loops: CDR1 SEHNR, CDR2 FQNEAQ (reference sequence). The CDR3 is CASSLSYRNEQYV. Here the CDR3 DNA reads TGTGCCAGCAGCTTATCTTACAGAAACGAGCAGTACGTC.

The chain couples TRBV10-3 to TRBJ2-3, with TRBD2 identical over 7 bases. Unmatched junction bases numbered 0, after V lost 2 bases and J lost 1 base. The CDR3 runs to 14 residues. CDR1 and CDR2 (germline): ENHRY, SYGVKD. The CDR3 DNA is TGTGCCATCAGTGAGACTAGCGGCACAGATACGCAGTATTTT. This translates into CAISETSGTDTQYF.

The CDR3: CAWSGQGGKNIQYF. As DNA, the CDR3 is TGTGCCTGGAGTGGACAGGGTGGGAAAAACATTCAGTACTTC. V gene TRBV30 combines with J gene TRBJ2-4; 7 bases agree with TRBD1. The V gene end was trimmed by 1 base and the J gene end by 4 bases; junction bases not matched to a gene: 4. Germline CDR1 is GTSNPN and CDR2 is SVGIG (reference sequence). The length of the CDR3 is 14 residues.

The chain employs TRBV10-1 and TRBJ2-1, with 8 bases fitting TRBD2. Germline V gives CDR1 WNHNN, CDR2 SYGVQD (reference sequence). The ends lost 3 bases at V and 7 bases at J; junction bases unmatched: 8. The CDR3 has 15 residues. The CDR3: CASSDGGAVRNEQFF. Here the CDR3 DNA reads TGCGCCAGCAGTGACGGGGGGGCAGTCAGGAATGAGCAGTTCTTC.

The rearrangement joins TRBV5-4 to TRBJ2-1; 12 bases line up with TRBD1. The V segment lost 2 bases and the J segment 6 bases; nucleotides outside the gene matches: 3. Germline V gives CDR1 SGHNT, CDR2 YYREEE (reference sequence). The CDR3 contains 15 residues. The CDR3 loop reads CASSFRDRGRNEQFF. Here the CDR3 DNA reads TGTGCCAGCAGCTTTAGGGACAGGGGGCGCAATGAGCAGTTCTTC.

The CDR3 region is CASSKKLQSYNEQFF. For the CDR3, the DNA is TGTGCCAGCAGCAAAAAGTTACAGTCCTACAATGAGCAGTTCTTC. This sequence joins TRBV2 and TRBJ2-1; D gene unclear. Trimming removed 6 bases from V and 1 base from J, with 13 bases in between. The CDR3 extends over 15 amino acids. Germline CDR1 is SNHLY and CDR2 is FYNNEI.

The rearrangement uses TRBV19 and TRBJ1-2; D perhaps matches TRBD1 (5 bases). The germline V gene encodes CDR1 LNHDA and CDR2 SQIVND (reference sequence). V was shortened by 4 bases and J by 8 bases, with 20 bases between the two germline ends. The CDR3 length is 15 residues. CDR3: CASSNTAGGVSGYTF. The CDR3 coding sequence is TGTGCCAGTAGTAACACTGCCGGGGGGGTTTCGGGCTACACCTTC.